A selection of T cell receptor beta chains follows, all from one sample in a study of blood T cell repertoires in COVID-19. The protocol was immunoSEQ multiplex PCR, while the TCRdb copy is restricted to in-frame clones and leaves out a portion. The sample lists 130,000 to 150,000 clones, 85% to 90% occurring once. The sequenced sample consisted of peripheral blood. Receptors were obtained from a man older than 75 with acute or convalescent COVID-19. CDR3s leave out the opening cysteine and the closing phenylalanine or tryptophan. The order of the fields is V gene, clone size, J gene, CDR3 protein. A clone size is listed for some rows: how often the clone was seen (once, few, many), or a class if it is expanded.

V gene: TRBV5-1
clone size: -
J gene: TRBJ1-1
CDR3 protein: ASSFTGDTEAF

V gene: TRBV28
clone size: -
J gene: TRBJ2-2
CDR3 protein: ASSFRLTGHTGELF

V gene: TRBV6-5
clone size: -
J gene: TRBJ1-2
CDR3 protein: ASSYSMQGINYGYT

V gene: TRBV19
clone size: -
J gene: TRBJ2-1
CDR3 protein: ASSSPGGAGNEQF

V gene: TRBV7-9
clone size: once
J gene: TRBJ2-7
CDR3 protein: ASSKRGGFHEQY

V gene: TRBV6-5
clone size: -
J gene: TRBJ1-4
CDR3 protein: ASSYGQGGEKLF

V gene: TRBV2
clone size: -
J gene: TRBJ1-5
CDR3 protein: ASRKGAGDQPQH

V gene: TRBV28
clone size: -
J gene: TRBJ1-2
CDR3 protein: AISADGNYGYT

V gene: TRBV2
clone size: -
J gene: TRBJ1-5
CDR3 protein: ASKEVSNQPQH

V gene: TRBV6-2/TRBV6-3
clone size: -
J gene: TRBJ1-4
CDR3 protein: ASSFAANEKLF

V gene: TRBV28
clone size: -
J gene: TRBJ2-7
CDR3 protein: ASSDWGRVRYEQY

V gene: TRBV18
clone size: -
J gene: TRBJ2-3
CDR3 protein: ASRRDRVLHTQY

V gene: TRBV9
clone size: once
J gene: TRBJ2-1
CDR3 protein: ASSVAQYNEQF

V gene: TRBV14
clone size: -
J gene: TRBJ2-7
CDR3 protein: ASSPAYRFGEQY

V gene: TRBV27
clone size: -
J gene: TRBJ2-1
CDR3 protein: ASSRDSGTYNEQF

V gene: TRBV2
clone size: -
J gene: TRBJ2-6
CDR3 protein: ASSVTGATLSGANVLT

V gene: TRBV30
clone size: -
J gene: TRBJ2-7
CDR3 protein: AWSAGGFTYEQY

V gene: TRBV6-5
clone size: -
J gene: TRBJ2-7
CDR3 protein: ASRPTGVGYEQY

V gene: TRBV6-5
clone size: -
J gene: TRBJ1-3
CDR3 protein: ASSYFPGPGNTIY

V gene: TRBV27
clone size: -
J gene: TRBJ1-3
CDR3 protein: ASRPDRRSGNTIY

V gene: TRBV7-8
clone size: -
J gene: TRBJ1-3
CDR3 protein: ASSQGAGNTIY

V gene: TRBV29-1
clone size: -
J gene: TRBJ2-5
CDR3 protein: SVVSLLHQETQY

V gene: TRBV19
clone size: few
J gene: TRBJ2-7
CDR3 protein: ASSIQYPYEQY

V gene: TRBV2
clone size: -
J gene: TRBJ2-1
CDR3 protein: ASSVRRGGYNEQF

V gene: TRBV19
clone size: -
J gene: TRBJ1-5
CDR3 protein: ASSIPGYGNQPQH

V gene: TRBV9
clone size: -
J gene: TRBJ2-5
CDR3 protein: ASSSQGNQETQY

V gene: TRBV5-1
clone size: -
J gene: TRBJ2-2
CDR3 protein: ASSLRTGYTGELF

V gene: TRBV28
clone size: few
J gene: TRBJ1-5
CDR3 protein: ASSRTVYQPQH

V gene: TRBV23-1
clone size: -
J gene: TRBJ2-7
CDR3 protein: ASSHGWTGGHMEQY

V gene: TRBV7-8
clone size: -
J gene: TRBJ2-7
CDR3 protein: ASSETGYEQY